This TCR beta chain was captured in a study of shared clonotypes between healthy human individuals. Study outcomes and limitations: Estimated richness values were generally larger in naive subsets than in memory subsets.

Sequencing was performed with immunoSEQ multiplex PCR; in TCRdb, only in-frame clones are kept and a portion is missing. The sample lists millions of clones; less than 95% were seen once. In regard to this clone: The antigen remains undetermined.

Terminally differentiated effector memory CD45RA+ cells were excluded from the naive CD8 cells, which were CD45RO-negative and positively selected for CCR7. Donors, without exception, were Caucasian adults residing in Nashville, Tennessee. Germline assignment: CDR1 LNHDA and CDR2 SQIVND (reference sequence). The CDR3 extends over 15 amino acids. With V trimmed by 3 bases and J by 3 bases, 7 bases remained unmatched. The J gene is TRBJ2-7, the V gene TRBV19, with 8 positions matching TRBD1. Sequenced input: naive CD8+ T cells sorted from blood. The sequence came from a man between 18 and 35 years old in good health. The CDR3 region has the DNA TGTGCCAGTAGTATTGGATGGACAGGGAGCTACGAGCAGTACTTC. Translation gives CASSIGWTGSYEQYF. The full variable domain, completed using reference TRBV19 and TRBJ2-7, is DGGITQSPKYLFRKEGQNVTLSCEQNLNHDAMYWYRQDPGQGLRLIYYSQIVNDFQKGDIAEGYSVSREKKESFPLTVTSAQKNPTAFYLCASSIGWTGSYEQYFGPGTRLTVT.